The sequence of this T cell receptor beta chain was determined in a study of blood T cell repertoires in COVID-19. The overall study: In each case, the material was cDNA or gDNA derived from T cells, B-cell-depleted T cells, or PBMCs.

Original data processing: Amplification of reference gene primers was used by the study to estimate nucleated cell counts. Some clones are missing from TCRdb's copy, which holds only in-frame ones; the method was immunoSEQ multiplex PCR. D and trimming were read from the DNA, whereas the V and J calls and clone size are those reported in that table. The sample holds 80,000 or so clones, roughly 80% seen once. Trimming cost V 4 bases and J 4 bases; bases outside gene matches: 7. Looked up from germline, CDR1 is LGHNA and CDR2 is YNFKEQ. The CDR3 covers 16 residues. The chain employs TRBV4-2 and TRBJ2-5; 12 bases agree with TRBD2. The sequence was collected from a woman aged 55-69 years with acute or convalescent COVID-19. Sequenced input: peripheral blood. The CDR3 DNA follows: TGTGCCAGCAGCCCCTCACTAGCGGGGGGCGGAGAGACCCAGTACTTC. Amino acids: CASSPSLAGGGETQYF.